The TCR beta chain described here comes from a study of T cell clonotyping in hematopoietic cell transplantation. Time point defined: recipient sample about 28 days before transplant, after cytoreduction. Profiled with immunoSEQ multiplex PCR; TCRdb holds only in-frame clones, not every one. Of about 50,000 clones listed, 86% are singletons. V lost 6 bases, J lost 6 bases, and 23 bases lay in between. There are 16 residues in the CDR3. Germline values: CDR1 SGDLS, CDR2 YYNGEE. This material consisted of peripheral blood mononuclear cells, taken before stem cell transplant. The rearrangement links TRBV9 to TRBJ2-3; possible D gene TRBD2, 8 bases. This receptor was taken from a man aged 60 to 75 with biphenotypic leukemia. Some clones in this sample may be carry-over from other donors' samples. The CDR3 nucleotides are TGTGCCAGCAACACCCAGGGGGGACTAGTCTCGGATACGCAGTATTTT. Its translation is CASNTQGGLVSDTQYF.